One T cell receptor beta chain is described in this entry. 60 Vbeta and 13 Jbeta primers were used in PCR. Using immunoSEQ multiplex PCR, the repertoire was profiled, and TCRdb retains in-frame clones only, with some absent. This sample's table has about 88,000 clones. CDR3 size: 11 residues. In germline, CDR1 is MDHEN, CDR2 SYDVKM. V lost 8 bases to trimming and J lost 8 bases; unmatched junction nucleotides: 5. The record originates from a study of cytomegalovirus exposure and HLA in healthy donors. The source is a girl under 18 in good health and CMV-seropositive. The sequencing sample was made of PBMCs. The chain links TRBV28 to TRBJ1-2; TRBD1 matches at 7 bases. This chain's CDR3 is CASRWDSGYTF. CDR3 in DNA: TGTGCCAGCCGATGGGACAGCGGCTACACCTTC.